This T cell receptor (beta chain) was recovered during a study of molecular identifiers for immune sequencing clone quantification. Preparation of the bulk TCR libraries relied on previously described methods and listed TCR primers. TCRdb redid the calling of the PCR reads with MiXCR, one entry per CDR3 protein. The table shows about 640,000 distinct CDR3 sequences, with about 20% occurring only once. General study results and limits: Spiked-in Jurkat TCR RNA corresponding to one cell was reported as detectable against approximately 930,000 naive cells.

Between about 19,000 and 1,100,000 sorted cells, with 10%, 30% or 50% RNA, yielded naive CD8 libraries. Using a CD8+CD4-CCR7+CD45RA+ phenotype, naive CD8 T cells were sorted. Concerning this clonotype itself: Antigen specificity is unknown.

This CDR3 is built from 13 residues. The V end lost 8 bases, the J end lost 12 bases, and 23 bases lay between the germline ends. The receptor was derived from a human donor in good health. Some libraries in this study had Jurkat cell RNA spiked in. The sequenced sample was naive CD8+ T cells from blood, with Jurkat cell RNA spiked in. Subset denoted: FACS-sorted CD8+CD4-CCR7+CD45RA+ naive T cells. V usage is TRBV5-3 and J usage is TRBJ1-2; D is unresolved. TRBV5-3 is classed as an ORF, of uncertain function. DNA for the CDR3: TGTGCCAGCGGCTTGGGCCACCTTTCCGGCCACACCTTC. Amino acid sequence: CASGLGHLSGHTF.